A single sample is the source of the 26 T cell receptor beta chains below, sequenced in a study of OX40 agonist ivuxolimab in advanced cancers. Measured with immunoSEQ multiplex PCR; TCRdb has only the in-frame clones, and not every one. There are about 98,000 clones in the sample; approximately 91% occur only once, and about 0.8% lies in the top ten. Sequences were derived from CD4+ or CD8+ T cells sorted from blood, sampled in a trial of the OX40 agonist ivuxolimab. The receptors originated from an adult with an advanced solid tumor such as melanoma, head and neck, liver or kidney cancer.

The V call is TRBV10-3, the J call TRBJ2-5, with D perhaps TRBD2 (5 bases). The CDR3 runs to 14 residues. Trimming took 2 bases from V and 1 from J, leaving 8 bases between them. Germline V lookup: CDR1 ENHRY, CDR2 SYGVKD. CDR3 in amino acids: CAISEREGQETQYF. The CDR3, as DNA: TGTGCCATCAGTGAGAGAGAGGGCCAAGAGACCCAGTACTTC.

The CDR3 DNA follows: TGCGCCAGCAATCACCAAGGGGCCGAACAAGAGACCCAGTACTTC. Protein sequence: CASNHQGAEQETQYF. The chain joins TRBV5-1 to TRBJ2-5, with D perhaps matching TRBD1 (5 bases). Germline V CDR1 and CDR2: SGHRS, YFSETQ. The CDR3 consists of 15 residues. V was trimmed by 6 bases and J by 2 bases, leaving 17 bases between them.

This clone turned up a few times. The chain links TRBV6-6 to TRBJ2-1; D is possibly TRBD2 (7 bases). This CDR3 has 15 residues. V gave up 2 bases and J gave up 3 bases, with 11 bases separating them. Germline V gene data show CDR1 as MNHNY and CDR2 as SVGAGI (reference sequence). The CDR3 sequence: CASSYGGGSYNEQFF. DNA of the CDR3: TGTGCCAGCAGTTACGGGGGCGGGAGCTACAATGAGCAGTTCTTC.

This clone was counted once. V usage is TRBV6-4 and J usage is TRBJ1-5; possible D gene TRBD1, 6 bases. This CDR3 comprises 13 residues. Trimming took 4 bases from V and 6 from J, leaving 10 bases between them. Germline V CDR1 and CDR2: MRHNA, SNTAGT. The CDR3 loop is CASSGGPGQPQHF. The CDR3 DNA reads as TGTGCCAGCAGTGGGGGGCCGGGTCAGCCCCAGCATTTT.

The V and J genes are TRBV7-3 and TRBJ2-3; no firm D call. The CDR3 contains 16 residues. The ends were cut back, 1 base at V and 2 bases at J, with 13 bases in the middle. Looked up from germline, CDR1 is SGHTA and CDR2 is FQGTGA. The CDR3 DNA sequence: TGTGCCAGCAGCTTAAGCGCCCATACCTCCACAGATACGCAGTATTTT. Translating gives CASSLSAHTSTDTQYF.

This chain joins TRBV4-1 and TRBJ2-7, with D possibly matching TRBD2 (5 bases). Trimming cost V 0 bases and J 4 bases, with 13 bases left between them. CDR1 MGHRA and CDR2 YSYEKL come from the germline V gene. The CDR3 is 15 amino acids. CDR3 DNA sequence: TGCGCCAGCAGCCAAGACGAGGGTGCAAAATACGAGCAGTACGTC. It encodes CASSQDEGAKYEQYV.

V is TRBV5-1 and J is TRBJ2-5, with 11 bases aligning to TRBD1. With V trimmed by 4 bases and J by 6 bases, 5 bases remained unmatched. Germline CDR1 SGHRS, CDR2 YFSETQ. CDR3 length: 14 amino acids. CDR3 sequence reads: CASSLGTGGKTQYF. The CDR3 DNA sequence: TGCGCCAGCAGCCTAGGGACAGGGGGGAAGACCCAGTACTTC.

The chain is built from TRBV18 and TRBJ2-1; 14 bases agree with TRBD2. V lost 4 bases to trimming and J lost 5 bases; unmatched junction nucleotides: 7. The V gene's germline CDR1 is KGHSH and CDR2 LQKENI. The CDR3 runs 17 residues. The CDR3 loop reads CASSLNGLAGGNNEQFF. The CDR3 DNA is TGTGCCAGCTCACTCAACGGACTAGCGGGAGGCAACAATGAGCAGTTCTTC.

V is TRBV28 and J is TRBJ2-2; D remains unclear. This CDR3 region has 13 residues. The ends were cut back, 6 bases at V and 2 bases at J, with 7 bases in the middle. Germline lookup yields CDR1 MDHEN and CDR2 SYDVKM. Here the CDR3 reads CASRLSNTGELFF. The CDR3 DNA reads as TGTGCCAGCAGACTAAGTAACACCGGGGAGCTGTTTTTT.

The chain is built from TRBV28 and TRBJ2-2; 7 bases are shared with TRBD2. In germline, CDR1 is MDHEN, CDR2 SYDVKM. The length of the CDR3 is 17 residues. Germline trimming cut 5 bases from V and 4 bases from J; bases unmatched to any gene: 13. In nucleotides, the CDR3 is TGTGCCAGCAGTAAAGGATGGGCGGGACTATCCACCGGGGAGCTGTTTTTT. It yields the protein CASSKGWAGLSTGELFF.

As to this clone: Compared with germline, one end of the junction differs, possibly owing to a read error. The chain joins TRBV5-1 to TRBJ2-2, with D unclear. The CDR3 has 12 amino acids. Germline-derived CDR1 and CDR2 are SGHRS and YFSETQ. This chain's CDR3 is CASSFNIGELFF. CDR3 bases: TGCGCCAGCAGCTTCAACATCGGGGAGCTGTTTTTT.

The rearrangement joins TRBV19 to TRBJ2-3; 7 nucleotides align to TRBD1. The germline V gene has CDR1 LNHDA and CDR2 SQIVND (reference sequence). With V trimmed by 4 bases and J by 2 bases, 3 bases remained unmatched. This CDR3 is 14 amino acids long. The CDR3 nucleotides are TGTGCCAGTAGTAGAGGACAGGCCACAGATACGCAGTATTTT. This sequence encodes CASSRGQATDTQYF.

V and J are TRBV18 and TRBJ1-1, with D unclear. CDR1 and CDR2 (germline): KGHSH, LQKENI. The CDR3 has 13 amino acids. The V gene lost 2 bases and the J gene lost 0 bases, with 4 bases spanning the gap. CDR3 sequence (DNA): TGTGCCAGCTCACCAGGGTTGAACACTGAAGCTTTCTTT. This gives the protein CASSPGLNTEAFF. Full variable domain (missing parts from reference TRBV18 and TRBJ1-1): NAGVMQNPRHLVRRRGQEARLRCSPMKGHSHVYWYRQLPEEGLKFMVYLQKENIIDESGMPKERFSAEFPKEGPSILRIQQVVRGDSAAYFCASSPGLNTEAFFGQGTRLTVV.

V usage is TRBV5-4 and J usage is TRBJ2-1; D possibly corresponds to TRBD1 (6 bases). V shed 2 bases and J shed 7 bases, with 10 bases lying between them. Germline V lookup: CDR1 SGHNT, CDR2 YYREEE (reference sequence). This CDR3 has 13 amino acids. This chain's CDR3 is CASSLGQPNEQFF. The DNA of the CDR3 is TGTGCCAGCAGCTTAGGACAGCCGAATGAGCAGTTCTTC.

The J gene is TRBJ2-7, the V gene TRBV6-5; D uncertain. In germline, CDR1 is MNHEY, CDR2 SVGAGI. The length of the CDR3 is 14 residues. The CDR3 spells CASSYNGASFEQYV. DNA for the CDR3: TGTGCCAGCAGTTACAACGGTGCGTCCTTCGAGCAGTACGTC.

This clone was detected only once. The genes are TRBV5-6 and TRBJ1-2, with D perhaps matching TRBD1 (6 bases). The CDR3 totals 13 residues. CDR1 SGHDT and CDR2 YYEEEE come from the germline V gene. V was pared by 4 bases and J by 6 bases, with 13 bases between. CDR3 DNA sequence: TGTGCCAGCAGCCCGTGGACAGCCGATGGCTACACCTTC. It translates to CASSPWTADGYTF.

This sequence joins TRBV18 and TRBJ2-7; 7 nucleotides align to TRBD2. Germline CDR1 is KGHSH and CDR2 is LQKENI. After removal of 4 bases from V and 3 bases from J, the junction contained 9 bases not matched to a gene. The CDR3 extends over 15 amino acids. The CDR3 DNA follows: TGTGCCAGCTCACTAGGGGCGGGGGATGACTACGAGCAGTACTTC. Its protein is CASSLGAGDDYEQYF.

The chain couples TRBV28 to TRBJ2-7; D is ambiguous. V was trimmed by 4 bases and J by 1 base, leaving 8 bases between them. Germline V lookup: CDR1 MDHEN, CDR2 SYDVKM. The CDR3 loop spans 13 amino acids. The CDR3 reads CASSYGQSYEQYV. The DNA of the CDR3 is TGTGCCAGCAGTTACGGTCAGTCCTACGAGCAGTACGTC.

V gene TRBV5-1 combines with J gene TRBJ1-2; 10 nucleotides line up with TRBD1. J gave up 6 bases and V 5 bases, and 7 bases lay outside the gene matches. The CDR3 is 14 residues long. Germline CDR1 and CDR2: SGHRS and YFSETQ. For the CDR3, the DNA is TGCGCCAGCAGTAGGGACAGGGGAGGAGATGGCTACACCTTC. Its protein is CASSRDRGGDGYTF.

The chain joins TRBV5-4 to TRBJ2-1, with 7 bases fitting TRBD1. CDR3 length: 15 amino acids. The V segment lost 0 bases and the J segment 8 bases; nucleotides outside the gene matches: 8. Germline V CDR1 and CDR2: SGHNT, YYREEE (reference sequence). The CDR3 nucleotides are TGTGCCAGCAGCTTGGCCCGTGACAGGGATGATGAGCAGTTCTTC. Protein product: CASSLARDRDDEQFF. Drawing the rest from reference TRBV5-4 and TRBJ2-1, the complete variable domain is ETGVTQSPTHLIKTRGQQVTLRCSSQSGHNTVSWYQQALGQGPQFIFQYYREEENGRGNFPPRFSGLQFPNYSSELNVNALELDDSALYLCASSLARDRDDEQFFGPGTRLTVL.

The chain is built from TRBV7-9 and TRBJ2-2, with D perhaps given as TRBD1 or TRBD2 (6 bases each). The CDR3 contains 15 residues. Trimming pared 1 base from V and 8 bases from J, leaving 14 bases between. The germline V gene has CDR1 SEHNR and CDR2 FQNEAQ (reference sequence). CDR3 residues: CASSLGTGGIGELFF. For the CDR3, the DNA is TGTGCCAGCAGCTTAGGCACCGGGGGCATAGGGGAGCTGTTTTTT. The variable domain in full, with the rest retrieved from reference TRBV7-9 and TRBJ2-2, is DTGVSQNPRHKITKRGQNVTFRCDPISEHNRLYWYRQTLGQGPEFLTYFQNEAQLEKSRLLSDRFSAERPKGSFSTLEIQRTEQGDSAMYLCASSLGTGGIGELFFGEGSRLTVL.

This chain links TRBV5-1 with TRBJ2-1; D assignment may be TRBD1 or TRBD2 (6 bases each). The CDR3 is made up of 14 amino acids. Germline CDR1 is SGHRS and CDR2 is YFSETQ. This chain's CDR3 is CAQTGGTYYNEQFF. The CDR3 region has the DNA TGCGCTCAAACGGGCGGGACATACTACAATGAGCAGTTCTTC.

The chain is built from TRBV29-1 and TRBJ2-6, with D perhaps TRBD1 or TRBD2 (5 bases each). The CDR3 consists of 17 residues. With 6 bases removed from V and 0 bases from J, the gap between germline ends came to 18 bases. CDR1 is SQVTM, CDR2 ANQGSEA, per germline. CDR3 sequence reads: CSVYARDRDSGANVLTF. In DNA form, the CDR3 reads TGCAGCGTGTACGCCCGGGACCGGGACTCTGGGGCCAACGTCCTGACTTTC.

CDR3 sequence: CASSGIGTPTDTQYF. The CDR3 region has the DNA TGTGCCAGCAGTGGCATCGGGACTCCCACAGATACGCAGTATTTT. The chain is built from TRBV28 and TRBJ2-3, with D maybe TRBD2 (6 bases). The germline gives CDR1 MDHEN, CDR2 SYDVKM. This CDR3 is 15 amino acids long. Trimming pared 5 bases from V and 2 bases from J, leaving 14 bases between.

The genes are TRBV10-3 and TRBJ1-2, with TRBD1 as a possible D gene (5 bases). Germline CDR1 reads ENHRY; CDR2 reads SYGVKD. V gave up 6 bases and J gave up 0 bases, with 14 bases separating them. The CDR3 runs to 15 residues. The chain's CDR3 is CAISPTQGANYGYTF. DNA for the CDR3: TGTGCCATCAGCCCGACCCAAGGGGCTAACTATGGCTACACCTTC.

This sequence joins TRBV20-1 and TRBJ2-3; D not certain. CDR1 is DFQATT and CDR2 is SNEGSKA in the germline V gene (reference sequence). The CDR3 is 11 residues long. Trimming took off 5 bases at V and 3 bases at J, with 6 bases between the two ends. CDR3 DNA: TGCAGTGCTTTAGGGACAGATACGCAGTATTTT. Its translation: CSALGTDTQYF.